This T cell receptor beta chain was observed in a study of T cells expressing NK-cell markers (TCRdb year 2020). Background on the whole study: Eight or nine donors provided sorted CD3+CD56+NKG2C+, CD3+CD56+NKG2C- and CD3+CD56-NKG2C+ T-cell subsets, whose TCR beta-chain repertoires were profiled. Of the eight sequenced donors, seven were found to be HCMV-seropositive and one was found to be HCMV-seronegative. All eight donors whose samples were sequenced were randomly selected healthy volunteers, three of them men and five women. Sequencing of the libraries produced 2 x 150 bp reads on Illumina HiSeq 2000/2500, MiSeq or NextSeq.

Remarks on this clonotype: This clone's antigen is unknown.

The CDR3 covers 16 residues, taking in both the cysteine and the phenylalanine. Only the protein is on record. The germline V gene (reference sequence) specifies MNHEY as CDR1 and SMNVEV as CDR2. For sequencing, an Illumina HiSeq 2000 was employed. The TCR beta cDNA libraries were made using 5'RACE template switching, a step that added both a universal primer site and unique molecular identifiers. cDNA synthesis was primed from the TCR beta constant segment and was followed by two successive PCR amplification steps. The authors' analysis ran thus. Reads were demultiplexed and grouped by UMI with MIGEC, and clonotypes were assembled and quantified with MiTCR. To exclude erroneous sequences, only TCR cDNA sequences supported by at least two reads were retained. The tcR package was used for downstream repertoire analysis, and clonotypes were matched between fractions using CDR3 nucleotide sequence together with V segment. VDJmatch was used to annotate antigen specificity against VDJdb, with one amino acid substitution allowed in CDR3. TCRdb reprocessed the raw reads; every CDR3 protein sequence is a single record, and DNA is not supplied. These V and J calls rely on TCRdb rather than the paper's analysis. This sample's records show about 400,000 distinct CDR3 sequences. Of the sample, 9.5% to 12% falls within the top ten clones.

Broad study findings and their caveats: Those dominant clonotypes were again the most abundant among CD3+CD56-NKG2C+ cells in a few donors, at roughly 28.3-60.1%. In several donors, the dominant CD3+CD56+NKG2C+ clonotypes were found to rank among the top 10 CD8+ clonotypes and to make up about 1.0-7.0% of CD8+ T cells. Whether the expanded NKG2C-expressing T cell clones were specific for HCMV antigens remained unclear.

To determine HCMV serostatus, a commercial ELISA kit was used to detect HCMV-specific IgG in serum. Peripheral blood mononuclear cells were isolated from blood by Ficoll density gradient centrifugation. The sequence joins TRBV27 to TRBJ2-5; there is no DNA to check the TCRdb D call of TRBD1. Input material: blood T cells: a sorted CD56 or NKG2C T cell subset, CD4+ or CD8+ T cells, or bulk PBMC T cells (not recorded which). The clonotype was recovered from a woman aged 50 to 65 in good health. Donor details come from another sample of the same person, matched by shared clones. The CDR3 region has the sequence CASCYVKQGARETQYF.